This T cell receptor beta chain was found in a study of blood T cell repertoires in COVID-19. The wider study: Sources were T cells, B-cell-depleted T cells, or PBMCs; the material itself was cDNA or gDNA.

CDR1 and CDR2 (germline): ENHRY, SYGVKD. J was trimmed by 7 bases and V by 0 bases; bases with no gene match: 5. The length of the CDR3 is 14 residues. The table came from immunoSEQ multiplex PCR; TCRdb's copy has only in-frame clones and leaves some out. The repertoire consists of about 170,000 clones, with approximately 80% occurring once and the leading ten covering over 9.5%. Sequencing was performed on PBMCs or T cells enriched from blood (not recorded which). This clonotype was obtained from a man aged 45-60 years who had recovered from COVID-19. The chain couples TRBV10-3 to TRBJ1-1; TRBD1 matches at 7 bases. The CDR3 spells CAISESGGGYEAFF. The CDR3 DNA is TGTGCCATCAGTGAGTCTGGAGGGGGCTATGAAGCTTTCTTT.